The text below deals with one T cell receptor (beta chain). Its antigen target is currently unknown. Base qualities are not provided; no much larger clone lies one nucleotide away. The sample belongs to a study of T cells after yellow fever vaccination (dated by TCRdb to between 2017 and 2020). Regarding the research as a whole: The SMART-Seq v4 Ultra Low Input RNA kit was used to prepare libraries from fractions with low cell numbers. To follow T-cell clones before and after both primary and booster YFV17D yellow fever vaccination, bulk TCR alpha and beta repertoires underwent longitudinal sequencing. The cohort comprised two healthy male donors, one aged 18 to 30 and one aged 30 to 40 years. Blood was drawn at multiple timepoints before and after primary and secondary immunization, with bulk PBMC replicates and cell subsets isolated.

Synthesis of TCR cDNA relied on 5'RACE template switching, a step that introduced a universal primer site along with unique molecular identifiers. cDNA synthesis was primed from both the TCR alpha and TCR beta constant segments. Library amplification involved two PCR steps, and the second step added sample barcodes and sequencing adapters. Sequencing of libraries was done on Illumina HiSeq 2500 (2x100 bp) or NovaSeq (2x150 bp). The study's own analysis went as follows. Demultiplexing of reads and collapsing into UMI consensus sequences were performed with MIGEC, and V(D)J alignment was carried out with MiXCR. Vaccine-responding clonotypes were defined with edgeR using replicate PBMC samples, requiring FDR below 0.01 and a log2 fold change above 5 up to day 15. Bulk clonotypes were assigned CD4 or CD8 identity according to which sequenced CD4 or CD8 repertoire held them at higher abundance. TCRdb passed the public sequencing reads through fastp at Q25 and MiXCR, retaining productive beta sequences. Merged by CDR3 protein, the rows form single entries marked with the most common genes and DNA. The V and J calls come from TCRdb's annotation, not from the publication. The sample table lists around 610,000 distinct CDR3 sequences, about 14% of them with a count of one. In total, the top ten clones hold 11% to 15% of the sample.

The treatment or condition label, as the study defines it: live attenuated yellow fever vaccine strain. At each blood-draw timepoint, two biological replicates of bulk PBMCs were obtained. PBMCs were isolated from peripheral blood using a standard Ficoll-Paque protocol. TriZol was used to extract RNA from bulk PBMCs, CD4 and CD8 fractions, and dextramer-positive and dextramer-negative fractions. The CDR3 runs 14 amino acids, cysteine and phenylalanine included. CDR3 DNA only is kept here, 42 bases in frame from base 1. The germline V gene (reference sequence) supplies CDR1 GTSNPN and CDR2 SVGIG. Trimming takes 4 bases from V and 6 bases from J, and the germline ends sit 16 bases apart. Results the study describes overall, beyond this receptor: Most clones expanded after primary vaccination were re-detected after the booster (around 96% of CD4 and around 88% of CD8), suggesting broad memory maintenance. The secondary T-cell response was weaker than the primary response but faster, peaking on day 5 instead of day 15. Computational filtering was needed because FACS-sorted repertoires could contain abundant contaminating clonotypes from the bulk population. A small share of clonotypes was detected in both CD4 and CD8 compartments, with the overlap likely arising from convergent recombination. Only two donors were included in the study, so the extent to which the findings can be generalized is limited.

This receptor was obtained from a man younger than 45 who received the YFV17D yellow fever vaccine. The sequenced sample was PBMCs, obtained on the day of the yellow fever booster vaccination. Recombination connected TRBV30 to TRBJ2-1, with the D gene too uncertain to name. The CDR3 reads CAWNPTGHRNEQFF. The nucleotides read TGTGCCTGGAATCCGACTGGCCACCGCAATGAGCAGTTCTTC.